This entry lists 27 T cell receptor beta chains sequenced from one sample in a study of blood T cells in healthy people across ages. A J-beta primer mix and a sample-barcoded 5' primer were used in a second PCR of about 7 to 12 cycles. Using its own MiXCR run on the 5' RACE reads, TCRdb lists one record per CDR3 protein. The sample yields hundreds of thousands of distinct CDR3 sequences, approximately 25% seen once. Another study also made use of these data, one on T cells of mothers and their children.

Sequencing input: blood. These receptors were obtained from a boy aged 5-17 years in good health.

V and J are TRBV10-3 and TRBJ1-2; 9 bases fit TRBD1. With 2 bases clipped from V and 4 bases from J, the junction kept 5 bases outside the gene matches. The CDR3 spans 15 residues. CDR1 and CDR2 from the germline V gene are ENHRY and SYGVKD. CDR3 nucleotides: TGTGCCATCAGTGAGGAAACAGGGGGCCTCTATGGCTACACCTTC. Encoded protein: CAISEETGGLYGYTF.

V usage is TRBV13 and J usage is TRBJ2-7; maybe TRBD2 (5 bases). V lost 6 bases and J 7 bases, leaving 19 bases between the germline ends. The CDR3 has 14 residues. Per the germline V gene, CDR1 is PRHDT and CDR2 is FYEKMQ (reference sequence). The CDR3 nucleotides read TGTGCCAGCAGAGAGGGATCGCGGGTGGGGGAGCAGTACTTC. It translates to CASREGSRVGEQYF.

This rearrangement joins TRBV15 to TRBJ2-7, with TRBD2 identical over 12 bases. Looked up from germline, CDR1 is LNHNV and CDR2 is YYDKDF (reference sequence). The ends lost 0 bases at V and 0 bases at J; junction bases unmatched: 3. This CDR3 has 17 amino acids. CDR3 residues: CATSRDTSGGSSYEQYF. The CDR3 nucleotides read TGTGCCACCAGCAGAGATACTAGCGGGGGGAGCTCCTACGAGCAGTACTTC.

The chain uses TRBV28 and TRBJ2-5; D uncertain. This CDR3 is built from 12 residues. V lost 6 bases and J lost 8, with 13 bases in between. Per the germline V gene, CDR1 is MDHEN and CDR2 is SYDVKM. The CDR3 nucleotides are TGTGCCAGCAGCGCAACTGGGGATACCCAGTACTTC. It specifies CASSATGDTQYF.

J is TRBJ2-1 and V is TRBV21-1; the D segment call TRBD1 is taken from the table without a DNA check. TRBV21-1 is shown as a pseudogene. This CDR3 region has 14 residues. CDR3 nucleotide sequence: TGTGCCAGCAGCACACCGGGACAGAACAATGAGCAGTTCTTC. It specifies CASSTPGQNNEQFF.

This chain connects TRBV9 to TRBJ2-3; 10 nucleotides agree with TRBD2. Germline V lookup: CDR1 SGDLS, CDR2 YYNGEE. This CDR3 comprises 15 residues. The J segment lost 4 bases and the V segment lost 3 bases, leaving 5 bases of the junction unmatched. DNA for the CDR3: TGTGCCAGCAGCGAGAGCGGGGGGGCCGCAGATACGCAGTATTTT. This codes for CASSESGGAADTQYF.

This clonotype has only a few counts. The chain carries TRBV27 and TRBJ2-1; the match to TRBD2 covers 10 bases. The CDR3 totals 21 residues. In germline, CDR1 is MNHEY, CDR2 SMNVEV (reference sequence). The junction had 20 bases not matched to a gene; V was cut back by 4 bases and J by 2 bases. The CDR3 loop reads CASSYSVGLAGVSPAYNEQFF. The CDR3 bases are TGTGCCAGCAGTTACAGTGTCGGCCTAGCGGGAGTTTCTCCCGCCTACAATGAGCAGTTCTTC.

The CDR3 here is CASSPTSGAGWNEQFF. In DNA, the CDR3 is TGCGCCAGCAGCCCCACTTCCGGAGCGGGATGGAATGAGCAGTTCTTC. The V gene is TRBV4-3, the J gene TRBJ2-5; 7 nucleotides line up with TRBD2. The J call is uncertain, as TRBJ2-1 better fits the DNA end. From germline, CDR1 is LGHNA and CDR2 YSLEER. The CDR3 runs 16 residues.

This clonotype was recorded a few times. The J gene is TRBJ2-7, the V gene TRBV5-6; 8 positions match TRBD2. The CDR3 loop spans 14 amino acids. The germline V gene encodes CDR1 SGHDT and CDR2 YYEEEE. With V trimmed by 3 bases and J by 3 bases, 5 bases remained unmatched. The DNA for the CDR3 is TGTGCCAGCAGCTCTTTAAGCGGGAGCTACGAGCAGTACTTC. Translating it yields CASSSLSGSYEQYF.

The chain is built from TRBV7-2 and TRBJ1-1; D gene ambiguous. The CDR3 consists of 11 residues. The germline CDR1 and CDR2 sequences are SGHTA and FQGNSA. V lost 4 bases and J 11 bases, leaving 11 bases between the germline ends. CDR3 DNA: TGTGCCAGCAGCTCCTTCAATTCGGCTTTCTTT. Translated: CASSSFNSAFF.

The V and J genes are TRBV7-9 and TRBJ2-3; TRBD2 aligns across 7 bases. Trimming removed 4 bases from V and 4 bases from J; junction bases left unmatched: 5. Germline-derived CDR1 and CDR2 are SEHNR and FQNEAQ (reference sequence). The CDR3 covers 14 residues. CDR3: CASSSSGTPDTQYF. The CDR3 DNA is TGTGCCAGCAGCTCTAGCGGTACGCCAGATACGCAGTATTTT.

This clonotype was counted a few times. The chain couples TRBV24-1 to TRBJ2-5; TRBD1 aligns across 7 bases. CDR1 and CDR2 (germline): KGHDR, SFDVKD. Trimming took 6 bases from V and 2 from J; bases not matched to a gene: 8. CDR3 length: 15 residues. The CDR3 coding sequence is TGTGCCACCAGTCAGGGGGTCAGGAAACAAGAGACCCAGTACTTC. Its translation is CATSQGVRKQETQYF.

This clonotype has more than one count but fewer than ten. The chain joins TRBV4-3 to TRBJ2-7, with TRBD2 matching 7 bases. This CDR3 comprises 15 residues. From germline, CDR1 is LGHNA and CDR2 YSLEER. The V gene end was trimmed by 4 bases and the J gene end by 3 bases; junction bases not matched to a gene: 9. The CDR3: CASSRSRAGDYEQYF. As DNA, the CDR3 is TGCGCCAGCAGCCGGTCGCGGGCGGGGGACTACGAGCAGTACTTC.

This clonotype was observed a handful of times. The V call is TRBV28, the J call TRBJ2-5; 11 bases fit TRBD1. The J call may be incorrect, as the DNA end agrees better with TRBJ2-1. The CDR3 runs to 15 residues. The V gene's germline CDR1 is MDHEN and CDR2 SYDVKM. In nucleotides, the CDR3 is TGTGCCAGCAGTTTCCCGGGACAGGGGGTAAATGAGCAGTTCTTC. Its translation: CASSFPGQGVNEQFF.

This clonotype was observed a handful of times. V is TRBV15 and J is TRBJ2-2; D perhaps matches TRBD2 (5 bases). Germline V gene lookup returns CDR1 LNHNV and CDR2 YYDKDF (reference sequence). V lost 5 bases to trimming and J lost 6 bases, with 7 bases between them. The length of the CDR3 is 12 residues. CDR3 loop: CATSFGAGELFF. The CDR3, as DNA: TGTGCCACCAGCTTCGGGGCCGGGGAGCTGTTTTTT.

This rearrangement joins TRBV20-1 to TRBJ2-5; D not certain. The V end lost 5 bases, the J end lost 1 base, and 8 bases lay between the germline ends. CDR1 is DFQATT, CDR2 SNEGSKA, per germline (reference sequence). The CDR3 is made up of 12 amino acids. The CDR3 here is CSALPPQETQYF. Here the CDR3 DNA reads TGCAGTGCTTTACCGCCCCAAGAGACCCAGTACTTC.

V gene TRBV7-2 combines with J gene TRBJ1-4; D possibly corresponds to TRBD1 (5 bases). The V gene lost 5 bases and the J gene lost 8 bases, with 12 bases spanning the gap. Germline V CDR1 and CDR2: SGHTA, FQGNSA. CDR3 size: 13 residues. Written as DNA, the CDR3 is TGTGCCAGCAGCCGGGGGTCGAACGAAAAACTGTTTTTT. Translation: CASSRGSNEKLFF.

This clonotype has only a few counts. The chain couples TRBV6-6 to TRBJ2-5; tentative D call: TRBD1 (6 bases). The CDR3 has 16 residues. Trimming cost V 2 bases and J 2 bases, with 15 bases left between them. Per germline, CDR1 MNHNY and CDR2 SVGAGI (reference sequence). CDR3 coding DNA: TGTGCCAGCAGTTACGGCGGCAGGGGTACGCAAGAGACCCAGTACTTC. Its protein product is CASSYGGRGTQETQYF.

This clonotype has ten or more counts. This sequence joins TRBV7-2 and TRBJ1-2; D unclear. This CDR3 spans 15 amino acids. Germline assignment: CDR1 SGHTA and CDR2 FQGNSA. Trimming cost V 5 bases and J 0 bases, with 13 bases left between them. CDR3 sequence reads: CASSGGLYANYGYTF. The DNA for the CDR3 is TGTGCCAGCAGCGGAGGACTATATGCTAACTATGGCTACACCTTC.

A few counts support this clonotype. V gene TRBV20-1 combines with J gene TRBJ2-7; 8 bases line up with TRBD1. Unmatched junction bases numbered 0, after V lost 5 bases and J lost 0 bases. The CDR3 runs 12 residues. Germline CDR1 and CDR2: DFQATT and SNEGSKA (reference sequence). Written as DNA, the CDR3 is TGCAGTGCTCAGGGGGCCTCCTACGAGCAGTACTTC. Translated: CSAQGASYEQYF.

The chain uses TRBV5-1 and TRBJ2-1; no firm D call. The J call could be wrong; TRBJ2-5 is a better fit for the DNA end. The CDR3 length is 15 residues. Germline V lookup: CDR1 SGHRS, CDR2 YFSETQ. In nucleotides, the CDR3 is TGCGCCAGCAGCCCCACCCGAAGTGGGCAAGAGACCCAGTACTTC. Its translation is CASSPTRSGQETQYF.

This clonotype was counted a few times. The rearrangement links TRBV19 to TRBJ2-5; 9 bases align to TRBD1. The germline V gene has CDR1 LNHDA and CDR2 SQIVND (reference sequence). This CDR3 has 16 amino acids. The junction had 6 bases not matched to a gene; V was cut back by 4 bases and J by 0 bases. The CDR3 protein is CASSNGQGFNQETQYF. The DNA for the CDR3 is TGTGCCAGTAGTAACGGACAGGGGTTCAACCAAGAGACCCAGTACTTC.

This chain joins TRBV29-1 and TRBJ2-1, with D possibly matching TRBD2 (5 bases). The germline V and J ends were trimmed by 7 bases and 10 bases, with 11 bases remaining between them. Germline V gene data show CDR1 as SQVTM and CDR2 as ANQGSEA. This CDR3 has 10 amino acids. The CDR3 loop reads CSGLEGEQFF. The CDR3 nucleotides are TGCAGCGGCCTAGAGGGAGAGCAGTTCTTC.

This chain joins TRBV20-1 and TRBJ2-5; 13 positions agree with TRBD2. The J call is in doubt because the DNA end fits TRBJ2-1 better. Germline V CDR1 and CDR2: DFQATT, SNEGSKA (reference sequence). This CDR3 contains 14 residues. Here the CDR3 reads CSAPTSGGPDEQFF. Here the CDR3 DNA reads TGCAGTGCTCCGACTAGCGGGGGGCCGGATGAGCAGTTCTTC.

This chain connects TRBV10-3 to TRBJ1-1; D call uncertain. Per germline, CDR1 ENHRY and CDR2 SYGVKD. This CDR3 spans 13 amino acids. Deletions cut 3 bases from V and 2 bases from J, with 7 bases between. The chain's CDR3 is CAISDELNTEAFF. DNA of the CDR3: TGTGCCATCAGTGATGAGCTTAACACTGAAGCTTTCTTT.

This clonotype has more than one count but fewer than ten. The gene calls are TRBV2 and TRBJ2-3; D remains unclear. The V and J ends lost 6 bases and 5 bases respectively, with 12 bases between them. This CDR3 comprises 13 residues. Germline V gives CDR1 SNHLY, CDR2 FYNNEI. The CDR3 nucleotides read TGTGCCAGCAGCTCCGACTGGGTAGATACGCAGTATTTT. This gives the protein CASSSDWVDTQYF.

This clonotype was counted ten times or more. Here the CDR3 DNA reads TGTGCCAGCAGCGCCCGACTAGCGGGAGTACAAGAGACCCAGTACTTC. Translated, it gives CASSARLAGVQETQYF. This chain uses TRBV7-9 with TRBJ2-5; TRBD2 matches at 12 bases. The V segment lost 5 bases and the J segment 2 bases; nucleotides outside the gene matches: 6. The CDR3 is 16 amino acids. Per germline, CDR1 SEHNR and CDR2 FQNEAQ (reference sequence).